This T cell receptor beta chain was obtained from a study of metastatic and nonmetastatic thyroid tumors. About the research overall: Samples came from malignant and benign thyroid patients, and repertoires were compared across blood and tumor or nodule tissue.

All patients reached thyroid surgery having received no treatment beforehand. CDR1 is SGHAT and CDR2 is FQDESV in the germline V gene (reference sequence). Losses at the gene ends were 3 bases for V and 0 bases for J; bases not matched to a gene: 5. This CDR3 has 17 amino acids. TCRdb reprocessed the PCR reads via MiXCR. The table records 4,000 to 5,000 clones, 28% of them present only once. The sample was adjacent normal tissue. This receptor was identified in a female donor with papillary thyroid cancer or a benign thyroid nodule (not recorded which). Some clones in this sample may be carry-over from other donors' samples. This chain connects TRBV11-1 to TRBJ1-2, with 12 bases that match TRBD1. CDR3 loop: CASSFGTGGAANYGYTF. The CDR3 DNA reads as TGTGCCAGCAGCTTCGGGACAGGGGGCGCAGCTAACTATGGCTACACCTTC.